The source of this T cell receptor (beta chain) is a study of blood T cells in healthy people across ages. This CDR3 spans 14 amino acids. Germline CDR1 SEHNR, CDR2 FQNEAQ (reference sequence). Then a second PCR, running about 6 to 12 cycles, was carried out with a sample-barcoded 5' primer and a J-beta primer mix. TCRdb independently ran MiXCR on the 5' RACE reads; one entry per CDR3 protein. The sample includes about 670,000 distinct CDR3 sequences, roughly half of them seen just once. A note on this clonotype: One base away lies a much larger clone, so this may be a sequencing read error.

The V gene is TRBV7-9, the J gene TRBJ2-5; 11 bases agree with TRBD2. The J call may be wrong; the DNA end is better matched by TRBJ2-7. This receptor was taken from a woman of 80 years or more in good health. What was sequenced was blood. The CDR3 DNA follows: TGTGCCGGCAGCTTTACTAGCGGGAGTGCCGAGCAGTACTTC. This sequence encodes CAGSFTSGSAEQYF.